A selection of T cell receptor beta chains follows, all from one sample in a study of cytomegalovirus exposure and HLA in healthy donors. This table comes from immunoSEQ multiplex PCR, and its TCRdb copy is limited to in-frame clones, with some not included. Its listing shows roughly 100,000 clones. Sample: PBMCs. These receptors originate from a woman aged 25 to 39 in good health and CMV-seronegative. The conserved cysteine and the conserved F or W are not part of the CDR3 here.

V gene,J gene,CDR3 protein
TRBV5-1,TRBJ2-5,ASGISETQY
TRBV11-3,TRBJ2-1,ASSLASGPYNEQF
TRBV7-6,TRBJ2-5,ASSFPLSGVEETQY
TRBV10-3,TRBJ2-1,AISGLTLAGSNNEQF
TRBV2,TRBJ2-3,ASRLTPSGRGTDTQY
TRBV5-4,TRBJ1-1,ASSLGDLNTEAF
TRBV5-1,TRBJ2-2,ASSWSHRALATGELF
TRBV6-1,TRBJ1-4,ASSLGQSNEKLF
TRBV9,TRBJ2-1,ASSVGPGRVERDTYNEQF
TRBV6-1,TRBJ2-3,ASSEQFFSTDTQY
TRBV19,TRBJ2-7,ASTPSGEIYEQY
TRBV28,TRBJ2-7,ASRPYSGRVTYEQY
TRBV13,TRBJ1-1,ASSFDSAEAF
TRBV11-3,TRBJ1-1,ASSDSMNTEAF
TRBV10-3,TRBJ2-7,AISEGQGYEQY
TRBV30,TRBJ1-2,AWSVLGRGVGYT
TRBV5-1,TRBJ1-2,ASSTGQGAVGYT
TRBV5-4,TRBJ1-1,ASSLTGDANTEAF